A selection of T cell receptor beta chains follows, all from one sample in a study of PD-L1 blockade in urothelial cancer. TCRdb keeps only in-frame clones here, not all; method: immunoSEQ multiplex PCR. The table has under 130,000 clones, approximately 86% seen once. Sequenced material: PBMCs, taken around atezolizumab (anti-PD-L1) treatment. The receptors originated from a man in his fifties or sixties with urothelial cancer. Both conserved end residues are part of each CDR3. Each record gives: J gene, V gene, CDR3 protein.

TRBJ2-7,TRBV7-2,CASSLDLARGYEQYF
TRBJ1-2,TRBV9,CASSAGTGLGDYGYTF
TRBJ2-7,TRBV6-5,CASKTGGGDSYEQYF
TRBJ2-1,TRBV7-7,CASSASGQGYEQFF
TRBJ2-4,TRBV28,CASTIMGQPIQYF
TRBJ1-5,TRBV28,CASSLRSLFASGWGGNQPQHF
TRBJ2-2,TRBV5-6,CASSFWGTGASVGELFF
TRBJ2-7,TRBV14,CASSQDSVTYYEQYF
TRBJ1-4,TRBV6-5,CASSYGGEKLFF
TRBJ2-7,TRBV5-1,CASSPGTGFSYEQYF
TRBJ1-2,TRBV6-1,CASSSGGRGYTF
TRBJ2-2,TRBV14,CASSPGSGGRELFF
TRBJ2-7,TRBV2,CASSPPSGRENEQYF
TRBJ2-3,TRBV6-1,CASSRGLTDTQYF
TRBJ2-1,TRBV9,CASSVAAGTSVYNEQFF
TRBJ1-4,TRBV30,CAWRTRGLNEKLFF
TRBJ2-7,TRBV10-2,CASSGPVRGRASNEQYF
TRBJ2-5,TRBV27,CASNFGTTQETQYF
TRBJ1-2,TRBV28,CASRLQGTPNYGYTF
TRBJ2-1,TRBV5-4,CASSYGLAGDNEQFF
TRBJ2-3,TRBV4-2,CASSQVQREGDTQYF
TRBJ2-5,TRBV19,CASKGTAIETQYF
TRBJ2-1,TRBV11-2,CASSLEGSSYNEQFF
TRBJ2-1,TRBV5-6,CASSLWAGGHEQFF